This T cell receptor (beta chain) was sequenced during a study of blood T cell repertoires in COVID-19. In the original processing: Estimation of nucleated cell counts was performed using reference gene primer amplification. Clones were sequenced by immunoSEQ multiplex PCR, and TCRdb holds only the in-frame ones, with some missing. V and J calls and clone size are those listed in that table; D and trimming were worked out from the DNA. This sample has more than 100,000 clones; over 75% occur once, and the top ten carry about 11%. The sample comprised peripheral blood. The origin of this receptor is a man aged 80 or over with acute or convalescent COVID-19.

CDR3 region: CSVVGTGNQKLFF. As DNA, the CDR3 is TGCAGCGTTGTCGGGACAGGGAATCAAAAACTGTTTTTT. The rearrangement uses TRBV29-1 and TRBJ1-4; 9 bases line up with TRBD1. The CDR3 covers 13 residues. V shed 4 bases and J 9 bases; nucleotides not matched to a gene: 6. Germline assignment: CDR1 SQVTM and CDR2 ANQGSEA. Variable domain in full (rest from reference TRBV29-1 and TRBJ1-4): SAVISQKPSRDICQRGTSLTIQCQVDSQVTMMFWYRQQPGQSLTLIATANQGSEATYESGFVIDKFPISRPNLTFSTLTVSNMSPEDSSIYLCSVVGTGNQKLFFGSGTQLSVL.